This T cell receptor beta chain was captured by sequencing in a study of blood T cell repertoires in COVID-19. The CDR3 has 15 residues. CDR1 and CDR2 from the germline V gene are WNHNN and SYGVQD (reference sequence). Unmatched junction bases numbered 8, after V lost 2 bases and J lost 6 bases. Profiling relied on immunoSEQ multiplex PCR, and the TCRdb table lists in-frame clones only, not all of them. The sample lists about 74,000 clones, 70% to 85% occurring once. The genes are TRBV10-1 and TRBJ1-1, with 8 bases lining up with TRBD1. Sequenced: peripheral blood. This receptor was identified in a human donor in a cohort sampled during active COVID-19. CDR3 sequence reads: CASSEVQGAEAEAFF. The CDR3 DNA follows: TGCGCCAGCAGTGAGGTCCAGGGGGCTGAGGCTGAAGCTTTCTTT.